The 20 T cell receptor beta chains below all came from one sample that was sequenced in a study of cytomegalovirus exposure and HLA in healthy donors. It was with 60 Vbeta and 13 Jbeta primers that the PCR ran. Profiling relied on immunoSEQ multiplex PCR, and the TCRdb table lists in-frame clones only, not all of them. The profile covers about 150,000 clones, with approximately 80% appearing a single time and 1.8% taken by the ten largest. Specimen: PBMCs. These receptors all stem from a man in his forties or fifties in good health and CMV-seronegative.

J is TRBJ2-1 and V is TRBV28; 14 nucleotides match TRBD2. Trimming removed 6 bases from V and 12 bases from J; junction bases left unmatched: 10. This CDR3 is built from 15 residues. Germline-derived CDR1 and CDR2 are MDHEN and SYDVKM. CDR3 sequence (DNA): TGTGCCAGCAGCAATGGACTAGCGGGAGGTAGGGGGCAGTTCTTC. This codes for CASSNGLAGGRGQFF. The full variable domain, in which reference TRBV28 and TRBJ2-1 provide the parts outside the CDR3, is DVKVTQSSRYLVKRTGEKVFLECVQDMDHENMFWYRQDPGLGLRLIYFSYDVKMKEKGDIPEGYSVSREKKERFSLILESASTNQTSMYLCASSNGLAGGRGQFFGPGTRLTVL.

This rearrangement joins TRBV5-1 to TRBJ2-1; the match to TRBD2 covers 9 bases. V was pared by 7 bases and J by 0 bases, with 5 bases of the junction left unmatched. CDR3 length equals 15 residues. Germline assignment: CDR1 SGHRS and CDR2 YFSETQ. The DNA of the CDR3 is TGCGCCAGCTCGACTAGCGGTAACTCCTACAATGAGCAGTTCTTC. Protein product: CASSTSGNSYNEQFF.

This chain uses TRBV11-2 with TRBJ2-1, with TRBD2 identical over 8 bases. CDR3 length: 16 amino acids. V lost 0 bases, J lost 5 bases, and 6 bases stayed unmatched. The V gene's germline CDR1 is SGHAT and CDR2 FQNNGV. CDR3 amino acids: CASSLDPREANNEQFF. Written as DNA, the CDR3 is TGTGCCAGCAGCTTAGATCCGCGGGAGGCTAACAATGAGCAGTTCTTC.

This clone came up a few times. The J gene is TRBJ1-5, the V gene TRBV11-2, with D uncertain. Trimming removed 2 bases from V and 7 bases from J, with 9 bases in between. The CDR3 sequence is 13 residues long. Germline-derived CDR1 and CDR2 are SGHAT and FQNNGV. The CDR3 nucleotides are TGTGCCAGCAGCTTAAACCGAGGACAGCCCCAGCATTTT. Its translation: CASSLNRGQPQHF.

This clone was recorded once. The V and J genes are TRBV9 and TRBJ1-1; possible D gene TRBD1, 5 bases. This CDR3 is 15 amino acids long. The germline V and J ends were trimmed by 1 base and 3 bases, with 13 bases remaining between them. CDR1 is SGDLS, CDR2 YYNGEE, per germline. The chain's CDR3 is CASSVWGGVDTEAFF. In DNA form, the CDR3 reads TGTGCCAGCAGCGTATGGGGGGGGGTGGACACTGAAGCTTTCTTT.

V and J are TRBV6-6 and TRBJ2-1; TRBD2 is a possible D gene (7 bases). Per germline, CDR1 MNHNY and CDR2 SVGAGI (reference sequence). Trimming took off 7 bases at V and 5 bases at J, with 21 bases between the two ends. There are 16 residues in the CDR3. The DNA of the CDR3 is TGTGCCAGCACCCCAACCATTGGGGGGGCACACAATGAGCAGTTCTTC. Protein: CASTPTIGGAHNEQFF.

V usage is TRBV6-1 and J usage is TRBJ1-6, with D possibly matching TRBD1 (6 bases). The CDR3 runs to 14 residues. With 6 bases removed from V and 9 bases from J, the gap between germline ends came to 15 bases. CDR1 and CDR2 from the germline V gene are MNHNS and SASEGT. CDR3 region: CASSRDTESSPLHF. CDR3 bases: TGTGCCAGCAGCCGGGACACGGAGAGTTCACCCCTCCACTTT.

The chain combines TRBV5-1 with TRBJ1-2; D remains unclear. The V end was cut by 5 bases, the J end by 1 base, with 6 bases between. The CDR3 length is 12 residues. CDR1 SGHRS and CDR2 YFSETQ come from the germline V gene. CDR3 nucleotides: TGCGCCAGCAGTTTAGATAACTATGGCTACACCTTC. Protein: CASSLDNYGYTF. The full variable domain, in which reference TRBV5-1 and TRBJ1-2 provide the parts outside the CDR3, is KAGVTQTPRYLIKTRGQQVTLSCSPISGHRSVSWYQQTPGQGLQFLFEYFSETQRNKGNFPGRFSGRQFSNSRSEMNVSTLELGDSALYLCASSLDNYGYTFGSGTRLTVV.

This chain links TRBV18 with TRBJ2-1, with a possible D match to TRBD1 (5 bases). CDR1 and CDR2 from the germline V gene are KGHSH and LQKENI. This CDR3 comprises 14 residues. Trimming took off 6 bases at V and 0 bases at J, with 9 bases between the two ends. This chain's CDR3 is CASSPDSSYNEQFF. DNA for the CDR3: TGTGCCAGCTCCCCAGACAGCTCCTACAATGAGCAGTTCTTC.

The CDR3 DNA sequence: TGTGCCACCAGCACTTCCCCGGGACAGCTCTCCTACGAGCAGTACTTC. It specifies CATSTSPGQLSYEQYF. J is TRBJ2-7 and V is TRBV15; 7 nucleotides line up with TRBD1. The CDR3 totals 16 residues. Germline V gene data show CDR1 as LNHNV and CDR2 as YYDKDF (reference sequence). V gave up 4 bases and J gave up 0 bases; unmatched junction bases: 9.

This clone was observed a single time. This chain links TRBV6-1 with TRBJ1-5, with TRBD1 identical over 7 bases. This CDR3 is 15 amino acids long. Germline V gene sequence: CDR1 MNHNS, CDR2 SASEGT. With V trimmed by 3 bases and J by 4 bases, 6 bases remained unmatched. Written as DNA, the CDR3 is TGTGCCAGCAGTGACCCGGACAGGAGTAATCAGCCCCAGCATTTT. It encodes CASSDPDRSNQPQHF.

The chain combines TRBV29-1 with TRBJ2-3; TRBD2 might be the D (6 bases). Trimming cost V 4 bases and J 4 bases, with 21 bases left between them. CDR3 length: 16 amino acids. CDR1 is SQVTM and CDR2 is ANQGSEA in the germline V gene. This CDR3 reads CSVGPSGRTFADTQYF. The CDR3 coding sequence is TGCAGCGTTGGGCCATCAGGGAGGACTTTCGCAGATACGCAGTATTTT.

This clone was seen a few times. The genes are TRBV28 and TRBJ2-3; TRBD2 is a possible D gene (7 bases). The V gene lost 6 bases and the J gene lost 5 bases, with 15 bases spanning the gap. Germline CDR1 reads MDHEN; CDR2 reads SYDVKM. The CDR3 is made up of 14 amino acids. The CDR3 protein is CASRKGGEGDTQYF. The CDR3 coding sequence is TGTGCCAGCAGAAAAGGGGGGGAGGGAGATACGCAGTATTTT.

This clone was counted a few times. The CDR3 region is CASSVGASGSPQETQYF. CDR3 DNA sequence: TGTGCCAGCAGCGTAGGAGCTAGCGGGTCCCCCCAAGAGACCCAGTACTTC. The chain carries TRBV9 and TRBJ2-5; 8 positions agree with TRBD2. Trimming removed 0 bases from V and 1 base from J; junction bases left unmatched: 8. Looked up from germline, CDR1 is SGDLS and CDR2 is YYNGEE. The CDR3 contains 17 residues. Looking up the rest from reference TRBV9 and TRBJ2-5 gives the full variable domain: DSGVTQTPKHLITATGQRVTLRCSPRSGDLSVYWYQQSLDQGLQFLIQYYNGEERAKGNILERFSAQQFPDLHSELNLSSLELGDSALYFCASSVGASGSPQETQYFGPGTRLLVL.

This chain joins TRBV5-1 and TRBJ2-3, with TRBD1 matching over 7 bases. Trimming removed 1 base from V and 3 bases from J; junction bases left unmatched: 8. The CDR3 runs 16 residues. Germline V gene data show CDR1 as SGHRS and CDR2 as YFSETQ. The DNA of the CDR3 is TGCGCCAGCAGCTTGAAGTCAGGGGGAATAACAGATACGCAGTATTTT. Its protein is CASSLKSGGITDTQYF. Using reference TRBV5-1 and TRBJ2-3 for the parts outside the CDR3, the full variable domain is KAGVTQTPRYLIKTRGQQVTLSCSPISGHRSVSWYQQTPGQGLQFLFEYFSETQRNKGNFPGRFSGRQFSNSRSEMNVSTLELGDSALYLCASSLKSGGITDTQYFGPGTRLTVL.

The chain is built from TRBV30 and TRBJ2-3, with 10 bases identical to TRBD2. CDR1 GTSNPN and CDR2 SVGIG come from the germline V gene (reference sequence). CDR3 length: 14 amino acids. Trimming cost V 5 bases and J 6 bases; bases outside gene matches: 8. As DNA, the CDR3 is TGTGCCTGGCAACCGGGACTAGCGCGTGATACGCAGTATTTT. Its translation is CAWQPGLARDTQYF.

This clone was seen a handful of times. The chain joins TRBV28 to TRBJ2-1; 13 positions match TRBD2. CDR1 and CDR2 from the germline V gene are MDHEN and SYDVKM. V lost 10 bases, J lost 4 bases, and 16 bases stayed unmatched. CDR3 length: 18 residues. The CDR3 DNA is TGTGCCACCCTAGTTTTTGACGGGACTAGCGGGAATTACAATGAGCAGTTCTTC. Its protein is CATLVFDGTSGNYNEQFF.

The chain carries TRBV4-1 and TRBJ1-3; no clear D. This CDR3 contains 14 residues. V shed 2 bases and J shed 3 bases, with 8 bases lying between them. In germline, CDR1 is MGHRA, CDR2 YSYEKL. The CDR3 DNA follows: TGCGCCAGCAGCCAAACCCGCAGTGGAAACACCATATATTTT. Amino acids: CASSQTRSGNTIYF.

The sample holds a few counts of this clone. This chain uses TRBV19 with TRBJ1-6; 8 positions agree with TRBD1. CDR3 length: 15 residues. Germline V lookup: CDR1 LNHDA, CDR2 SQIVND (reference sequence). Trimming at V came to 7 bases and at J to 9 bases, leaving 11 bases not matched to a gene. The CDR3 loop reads CASTMTGDLGSPLHF. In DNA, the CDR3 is TGTGCCAGTACCATGACAGGGGACCTGGGTTCACCCCTCCACTTT.

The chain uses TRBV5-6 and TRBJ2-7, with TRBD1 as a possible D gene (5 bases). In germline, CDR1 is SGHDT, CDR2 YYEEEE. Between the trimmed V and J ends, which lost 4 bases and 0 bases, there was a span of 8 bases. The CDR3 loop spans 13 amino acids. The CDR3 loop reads CASSPDSSYEQYF. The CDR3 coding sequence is TGTGCCAGCAGCCCAGACAGCTCCTACGAGCAGTACTTC.